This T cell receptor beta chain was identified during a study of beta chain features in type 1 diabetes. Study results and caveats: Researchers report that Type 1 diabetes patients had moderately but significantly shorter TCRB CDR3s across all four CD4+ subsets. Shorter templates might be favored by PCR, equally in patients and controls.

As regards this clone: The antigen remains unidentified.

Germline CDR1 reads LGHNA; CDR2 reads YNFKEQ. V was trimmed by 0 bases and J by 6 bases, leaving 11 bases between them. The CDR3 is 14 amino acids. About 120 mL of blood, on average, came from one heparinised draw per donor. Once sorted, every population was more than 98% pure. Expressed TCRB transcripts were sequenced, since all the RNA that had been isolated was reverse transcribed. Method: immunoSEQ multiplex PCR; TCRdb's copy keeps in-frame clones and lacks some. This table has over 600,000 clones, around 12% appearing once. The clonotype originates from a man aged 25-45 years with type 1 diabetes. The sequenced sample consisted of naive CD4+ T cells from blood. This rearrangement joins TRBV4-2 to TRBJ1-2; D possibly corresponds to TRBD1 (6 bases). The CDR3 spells CASSQEGRGDGYTF. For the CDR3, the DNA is TGTGCCAGCAGCCAAGAAGGCAGGGGTGATGGCTACACCTTC.